This TCR beta chain was found in a study of T cell responses to AZD1222 COVID-19 vaccine. With 7 bases clipped from V and 6 bases from J, the junction kept 6 bases outside the gene matches. The V gene's germline CDR1 is SNHLY and CDR2 FYNNEI. The CDR3 loop spans 13 amino acids. Using immunoSEQ multiplex PCR, the repertoire was profiled, and TCRdb retains in-frame clones only, with some absent. The sample comprises over 110,000 clones, 85% to 95% of which are singletons, and around 2.7% rests with the top ten. This rearrangement joins TRBV2 to TRBJ2-1, with 7 nucleotides matching TRBD1. This clonotype was obtained from an adult in good health. The starting material was peripheral blood, obtained on day 0 of AZD1222 vaccination. Here the CDR3 reads CASKGQAGNEQFF. DNA of the CDR3: TGTGCCAGCAAAGGACAGGCTGGCAATGAGCAGTTCTTC.